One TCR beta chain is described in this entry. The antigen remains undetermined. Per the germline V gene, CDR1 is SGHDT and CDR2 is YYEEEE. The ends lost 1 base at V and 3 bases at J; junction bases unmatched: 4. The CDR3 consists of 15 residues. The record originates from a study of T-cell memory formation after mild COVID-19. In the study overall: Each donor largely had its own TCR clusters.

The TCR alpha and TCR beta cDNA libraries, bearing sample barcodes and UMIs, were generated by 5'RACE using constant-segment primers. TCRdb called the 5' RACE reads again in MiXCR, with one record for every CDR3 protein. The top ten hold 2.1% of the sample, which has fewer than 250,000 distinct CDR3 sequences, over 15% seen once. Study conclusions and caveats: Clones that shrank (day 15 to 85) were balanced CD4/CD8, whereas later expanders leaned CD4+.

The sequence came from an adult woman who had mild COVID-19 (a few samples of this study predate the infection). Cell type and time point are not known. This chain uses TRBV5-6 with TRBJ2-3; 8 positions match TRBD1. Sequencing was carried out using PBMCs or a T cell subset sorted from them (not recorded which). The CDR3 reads CASSLPGGATDTQYF. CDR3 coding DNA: TGTGCCAGCAGCTTGCCAGGGGGCGCAACAGATACGCAGTATTTT.